This T cell receptor (beta chain) was sequenced for a study of identical twins (dated by TCRdb to 2015 to 2016). Study-wide context: TCR alpha and beta repertoires from monozygotic twins, unrelated adults of various ages and cord blood were deep-sequenced to test whether fetal clonotypes persist. Replicate twin experiments were performed at different times using different library preparation protocols to rule out contamination.

Study-level results and caveats: In monozygotic twins, out-of-frame TCR alpha sharing was systematically underestimated by recombination models, although the models agreed with sharing between unrelated individuals. Out-of-frame TCR alpha sequences shared between twins showed an excess of low generation-probability sequences compared with coincidental sharing between unrelated individuals. Zero-insertion analyses could be partly confounded by invariant T cells such as MAIT and iNKT, although diverse VJ usage argued against such confounding for most clonotypes. Because the same donors could not be followed over many years, the conclusions depended on cross-sectional statistical analysis. Fewer insertions were carried by abundant cord blood beta clonotypes; a weaker similar trend was observed in young adult naive repertoires, while no such trend was observed in memory repertoires. The excess sharing between twins in beta out-of-frame sequences was weaker because fewer shared sequences reduced the signal-to-noise ratio.

To prepare the library, 5' RACE was applied. Instrument used: Illumina HiSeq 2000. Template switching introduced a universal primer binding site; the final cDNA contained a unique molecular identifier, enabling accurate counting of TCR cDNA molecules. Specific primers in the conserved constant-segment region were used to synthesize first-strand cDNA for the TCR alpha and beta chains. To control for contamination, every cDNA library carried two barcodes: a SMART-Mk sample barcode plus Illumina barcodes. TruSeq adapter sequences, together with Illumina sample barcodes, were added in two successive PCR steps. Sequencing of the TCR alpha and beta cDNA libraries was done on the Illumina HiSeq platform using custom primers. The original methods were these. MiGEC processed the raw reads to extract unique molecular identifiers, while MiXCR was used to determine the CDR3 positions. Recombination models were inferred per individual with the repgenHMM and IGoR tools using an EM algorithm. The tcR package in R was used for shared clonotype analysis, with sharing normalized by the product of cloneset sizes. Out-of-frame nonproductive sequences were analyzed to study raw recombination free of thymic and clonal selection effects. TCRdb's own reprocessing of the public reads used fastp at Q25 and MiXCR and kept productive beta chains. Rows merge per CDR3 protein into single entries with the most common DNA and genes. TCRdb assigned the V and J calls; the authors' analysis was not used. The sample records around 670,000 distinct CDR3 sequences, roughly 6% of which are singletons. Approximately 2% of the sample goes to the ten largest clones.

The CDR3 contains 15 residues, cysteine and phenylalanine counted. The entry retains the CDR3 DNA only, 45 bases that are in frame from base 1. At the junction V is shortened by 6 bases and J by 2 bases; bases outside the gene matches: 8. The CDR1 and CDR2 encoded by the germline V gene are SQVTM and ANQGSEA. All donors were healthy Caucasians. Three unrelated non-twin adults were additionally sequenced: a male aged 18 to 29, a male aged 50 to 59 and a female aged 50 to 59. Using Miltenyi CD45RO+ enrichment and human naive T-cell isolation kits, memory (CD45RO+) and naive T cells were isolated from PBMC. As concerns this clonotype: The antigen it binds to is not known. The sample holds no much larger clone one base away, and base qualities are not on file.

This clonotype originated in a man aged 18 to 30 in good health. The sample taken for sequencing was naive T cells sorted from blood. Sample cell subset or site, as interpreted from the label and publication: cells isolated with a human naive T-cell isolation kit. The rearranged segments are TRBV29-1 and TRBJ2-3, with TRBD1 identical over 10 junction bases. The CDR3 protein sequence reads: CSVGGDRGPTDTQYF. DNA sequence: TGCAGCGTGGGCGGGGACAGGGGACCCACAGATACGCAGTATTTT.